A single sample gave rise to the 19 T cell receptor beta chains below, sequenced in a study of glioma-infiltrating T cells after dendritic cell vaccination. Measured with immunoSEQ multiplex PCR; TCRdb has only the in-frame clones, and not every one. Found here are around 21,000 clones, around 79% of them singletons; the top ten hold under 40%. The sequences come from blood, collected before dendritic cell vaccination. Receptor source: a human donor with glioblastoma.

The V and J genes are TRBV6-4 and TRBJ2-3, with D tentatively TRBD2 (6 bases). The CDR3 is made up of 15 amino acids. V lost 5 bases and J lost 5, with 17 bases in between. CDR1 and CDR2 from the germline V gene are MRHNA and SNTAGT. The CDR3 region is CASSQSRGGGDTQYF. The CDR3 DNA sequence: TGTGCCAGCAGTCAATCTAGGGGAGGAGGAGATACGCAGTATTTT.

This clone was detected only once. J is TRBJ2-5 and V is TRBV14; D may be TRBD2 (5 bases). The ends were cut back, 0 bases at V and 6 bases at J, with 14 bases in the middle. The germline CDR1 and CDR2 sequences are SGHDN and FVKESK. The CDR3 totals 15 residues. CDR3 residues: CASSQDFSGFKTQYF. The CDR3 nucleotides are TGTGCCAGCAGCCAAGATTTTTCGGGGTTTAAGACCCAGTACTTC.

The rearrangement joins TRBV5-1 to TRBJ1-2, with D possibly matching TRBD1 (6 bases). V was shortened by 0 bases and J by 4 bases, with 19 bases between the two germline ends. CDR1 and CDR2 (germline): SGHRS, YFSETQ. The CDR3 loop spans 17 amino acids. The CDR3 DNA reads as TGCGCCAGCAGCTTGGACCCCATTAAGACAGGAATCTATGGCTACACCTTC. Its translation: CASSLDPIKTGIYGYTF.

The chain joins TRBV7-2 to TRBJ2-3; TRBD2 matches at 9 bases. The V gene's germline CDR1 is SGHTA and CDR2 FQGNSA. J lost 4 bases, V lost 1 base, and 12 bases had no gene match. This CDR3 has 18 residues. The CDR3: CASSLGGSGRARSDTQYF. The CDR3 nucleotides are TGTGCCAGCAGCTTAGGGGGTAGCGGGAGAGCCCGCTCAGATACGCAGTATTTT.

The CDR3 DNA is TGTGCCAGCAGTGGAGGACAGGGGTTACGTGAAAAACTGTTTTTT. This gives the protein CASSGGQGLREKLFF. This chain connects TRBV7-9 to TRBJ1-4; 9 bases map to TRBD1. Germline V lookup: CDR1 SEHNR, CDR2 FQNEAQ (reference sequence). After removal of 6 bases from V and 7 bases from J, the junction contained 9 bases not matched to a gene. This CDR3 has 15 amino acids.

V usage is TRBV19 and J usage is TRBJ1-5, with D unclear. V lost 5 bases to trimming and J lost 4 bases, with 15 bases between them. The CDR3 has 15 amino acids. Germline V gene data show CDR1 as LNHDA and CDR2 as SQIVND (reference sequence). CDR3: CASSVERARNQPQHF. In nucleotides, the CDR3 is TGTGCCAGTAGTGTCGAGAGGGCTAGGAATCAGCCCCAGCATTTT.

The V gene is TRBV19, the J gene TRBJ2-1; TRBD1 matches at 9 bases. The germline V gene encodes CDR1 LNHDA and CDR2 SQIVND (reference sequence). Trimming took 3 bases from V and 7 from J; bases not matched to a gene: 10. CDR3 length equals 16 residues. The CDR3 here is CASSIFGGQGANEQFF. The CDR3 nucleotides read TGTGCCAGTAGTATTTTCGGGGGACAGGGTGCGAATGAGCAGTTCTTC.

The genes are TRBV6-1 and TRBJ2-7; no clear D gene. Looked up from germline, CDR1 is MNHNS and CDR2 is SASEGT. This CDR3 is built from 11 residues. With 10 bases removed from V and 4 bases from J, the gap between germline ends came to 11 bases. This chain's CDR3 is CATGLPYEQYF. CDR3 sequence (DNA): TGTGCCACAGGCCTCCCTTACGAGCAGTACTTC.

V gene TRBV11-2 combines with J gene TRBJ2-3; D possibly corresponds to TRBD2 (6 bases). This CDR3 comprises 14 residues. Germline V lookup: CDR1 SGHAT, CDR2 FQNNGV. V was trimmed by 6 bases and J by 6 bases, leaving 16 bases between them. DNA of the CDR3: TGTGCCAGCAGTCGTGGCGGGGACTGGGATACGCAGTATTTT. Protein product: CASSRGGDWDTQYF. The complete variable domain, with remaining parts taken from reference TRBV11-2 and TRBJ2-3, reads EAGVAQSPRYKIIEKRQSVAFWCNPISGHATLYWYQQILGQGPKLLIQFQNNGVVDDSQLPKDRFSAERLKGVDSTLKIQPAKLEDSAVYLCASSRGGDWDTQYFGPGTRLTVL.

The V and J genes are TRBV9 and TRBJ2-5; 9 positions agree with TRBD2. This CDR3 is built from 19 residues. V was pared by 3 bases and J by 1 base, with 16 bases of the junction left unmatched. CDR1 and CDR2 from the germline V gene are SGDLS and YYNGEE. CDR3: CASSDSLAGINWGQETQYF. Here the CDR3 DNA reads TGTGCCAGCAGCGACTCCCTAGCGGGAATAAACTGGGGCCAAGAGACCCAGTACTTC.

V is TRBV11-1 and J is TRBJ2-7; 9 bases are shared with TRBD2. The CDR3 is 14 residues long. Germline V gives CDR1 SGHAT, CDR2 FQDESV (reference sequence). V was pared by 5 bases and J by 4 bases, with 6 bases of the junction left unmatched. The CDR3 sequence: CASSTTSGLYEQYF. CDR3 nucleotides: TGTGCCAGCAGCACGACTAGCGGACTATACGAGCAGTACTTC.

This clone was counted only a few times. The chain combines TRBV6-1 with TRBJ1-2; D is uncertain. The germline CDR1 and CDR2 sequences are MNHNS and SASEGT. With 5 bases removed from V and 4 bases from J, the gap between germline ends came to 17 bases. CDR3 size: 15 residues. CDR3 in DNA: TGTGCCAGCAGTACGCCCATGATGGGGAGCTATGGCTACACCTTC. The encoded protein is CASSTPMMGSYGYTF.

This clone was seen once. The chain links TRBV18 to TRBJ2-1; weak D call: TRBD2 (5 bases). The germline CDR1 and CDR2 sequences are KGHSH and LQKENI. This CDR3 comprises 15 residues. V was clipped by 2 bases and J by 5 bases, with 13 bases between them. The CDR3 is CASSPGLDGNNEQFF. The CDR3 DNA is TGTGCCAGCTCACCAGGGTTGGACGGGAACAATGAGCAGTTCTTC.

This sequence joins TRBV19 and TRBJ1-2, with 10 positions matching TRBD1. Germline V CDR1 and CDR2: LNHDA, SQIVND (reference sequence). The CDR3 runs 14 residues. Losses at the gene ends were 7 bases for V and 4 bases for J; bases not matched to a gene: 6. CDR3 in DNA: TGTGCCAGTACCTCGGGACAGGGGAGCTATGGCTACACCTTC. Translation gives CASTSGQGSYGYTF.

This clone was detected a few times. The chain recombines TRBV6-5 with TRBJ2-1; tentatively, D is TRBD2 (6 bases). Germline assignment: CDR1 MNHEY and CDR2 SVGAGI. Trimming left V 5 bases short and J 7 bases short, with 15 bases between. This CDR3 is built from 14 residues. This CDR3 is CASSRSGRWNEQFF. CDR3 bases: TGTGCCAGCAGTCGTAGCGGTCGGTGGAATGAGCAGTTCTTC.

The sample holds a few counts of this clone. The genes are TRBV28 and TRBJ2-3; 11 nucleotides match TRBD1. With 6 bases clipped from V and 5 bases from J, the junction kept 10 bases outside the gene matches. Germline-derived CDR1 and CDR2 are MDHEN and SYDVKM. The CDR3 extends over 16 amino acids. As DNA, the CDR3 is TGTGCCAGCAGCCTACTGCCGGGACAGGGGGTAGATACGCAGTATTTT. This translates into CASSLLPGQGVDTQYF.

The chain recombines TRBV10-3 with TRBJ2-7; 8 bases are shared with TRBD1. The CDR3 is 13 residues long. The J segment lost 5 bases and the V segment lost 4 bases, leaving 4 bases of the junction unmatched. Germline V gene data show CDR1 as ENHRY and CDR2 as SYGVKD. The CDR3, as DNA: TGTGCCATCAGTGCCAGGGGGCAGGACGAGCAGTACTTC. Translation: CAISARGQDEQYF.

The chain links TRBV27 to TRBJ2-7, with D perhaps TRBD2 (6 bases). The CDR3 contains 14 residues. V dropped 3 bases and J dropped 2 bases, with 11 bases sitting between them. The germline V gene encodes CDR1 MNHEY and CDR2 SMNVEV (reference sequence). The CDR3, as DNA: TGTGCCAGCAGTTTCCTAGCGTCCCCCTACGAGCAGTACTTC. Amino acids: CASSFLASPYEQYF.

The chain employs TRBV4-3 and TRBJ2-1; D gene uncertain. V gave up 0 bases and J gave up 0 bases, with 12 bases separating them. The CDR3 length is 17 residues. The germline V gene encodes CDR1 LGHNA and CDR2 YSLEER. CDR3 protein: CASSQEPELSSYNEQFF. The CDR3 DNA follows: TGCGCCAGCAGCCAAGAACCGGAACTAAGCTCCTACAATGAGCAGTTCTTC.